These 31 T cell receptor beta chains were sequenced from one sample in a study of T-cell reconstitution after alpha-beta-depleted transplantation in children (dated by TCRdb to 2015 to 2016). Receptor libraries were prepared by PCR. The instrument given in TCRdb is Illumina HiSeq 2500. To normalize quantification of the TCRbeta repertoire, the TCR libraries were built with molecular barcoding that relied on unique molecular identifiers. The public sequencing data were trimmed at Q25 with fastp and processed into clonotypes with MiXCR by TCRdb, which kept only in-frame beta chains. All rows with the same CDR3 protein become a single entry with the most common DNA and genes. The sample includes about 260,000 distinct CDR3 sequences, with 6.5% to 9% observed a single time. The ten top clones hold about 6.4% of the sample. The treatment or condition label of this sample denotes: allogeneic hematopoietic cell transplantation with graft depleted of TCRalphabeta T cells and CD19 B cells.

The material was PBMCs, mostly from graft donor cells, obtained 180 days after TCRalphabeta/CD19-depleted stem cell transplant. The receptors shown here come from a male patient younger than 18 who had a stem cell transplant for acute lymphoblastic leukemia, so the T cells may come from the graft donor.

This clonotype was recorded at least ten times. The chain joins TRBV24-1 to TRBJ2-2; D call uncertain. V lost 9 bases to trimming and J lost 3 bases, with 7 bases between them. In germline, CDR1 is KGHDR, CDR2 SFDVKD. CDR3 length: 12 amino acids. This CDR3 reads CATARYTGELFF. DNA for the CDR3: TGTGCCACCGCTAGATACACCGGGGAGCTGTTTTTT.

This clonotype was counted many times. V and J are TRBV28 and TRBJ2-2; D not resolved. Germline CDR1 and CDR2: MDHEN and SYDVKM. Trimming took 3 bases from V and 7 from J, leaving 0 bases between them. This CDR3 has 10 amino acids. Written as DNA, the CDR3 is TGTGCCAGCAGTTTCGGGGAGCTGTTTTTT. This translates into CASSFGELFF.

The chain joins TRBV7-3 to TRBJ2-2; 7 bases map to TRBD1. Germline V CDR1 and CDR2: SGHTA, FQGTGA. Trimming cost V 5 bases and J 6 bases; bases outside gene matches: 9. This CDR3 has 15 amino acids. The chain's CDR3 is CASSHPDRRSGELFF. The CDR3 bases are TGTGCCAGCAGCCACCCGGACAGGAGGTCCGGGGAGCTGTTTTTT. The variable domain in full, with the rest retrieved from reference TRBV7-3 and TRBJ2-2, is GAGVSQTPSNKVTEKGKYVELRCDPISGHTALYWYRQSLGQGPEFLIYFQGTGAADDSGLPNDRFFAVRPEGSVSTLKIQRTERGDSAVYLCASSHPDRRSGELFFGEGSRLTVL.

This clonotype was observed many times. The rearrangement links TRBV4-3 to TRBJ1-5; tentative D call: TRBD1 (6 bases). The V end lost 3 bases, the J end lost 5 bases, and 11 bases lay between the germline ends. The germline gives CDR1 LGHNA, CDR2 YSLEER. This CDR3 spans 14 amino acids. The CDR3 DNA reads TGCGCCAGCAGCCAGGGGGAGGGGGATCAGCCCCAGCATTTT. It encodes CASSQGEGDQPQHF.

This clonotype was found many times. CDR3 coding DNA: TGTGCCATCAGTAATAGCGGGACCCTCTCCTACGAGCAGTACTTC. This translates into CAISNSGTLSYEQYF. The V call is TRBV10-3, the J call TRBJ2-7; TRBD2 agrees at 8 bases. Germline V gene lookup returns CDR1 ENHRY and CDR2 SYGVKD. The CDR3 extends over 15 amino acids. V was clipped by 5 bases and J by 0 bases; unmatched bases: 6.

The chain recombines TRBV28 with TRBJ1-2, with TRBD1 matching 10 bases. The CDR3 runs 18 residues. J gave up 9 bases and V 0 bases, and 16 bases lay outside the gene matches. Germline values: CDR1 MDHEN, CDR2 SYDVKM. The CDR3 coding sequence is TGTGCCAGCAGTTTATGGCTCTCCTGGGACAGGGGAGGAGGTAGCTACACCTTC. Amino acids: CASSLWLSWDRGGGSYTF.

This clonotype was observed many times. The chain carries TRBV5-1 and TRBJ1-3; possible D gene TRBD1, 5 bases. V was cut by 3 bases and J by 4 bases, with 14 bases left in between. Germline V gene sequence: CDR1 SGHRS, CDR2 YFSETQ. This CDR3 comprises 15 residues. The CDR3 here is CASSWDFSWGNTIYF. The CDR3 bases are TGCGCCAGCAGCTGGGACTTCTCCTGGGGAAACACCATATATTTT. The whole variable domain, remainder taken from reference TRBV5-1 and TRBJ1-3, is KAGVTQTPRYLIKTRGQQVTLSCSPISGHRSVSWYQQTPGQGLQFLFEYFSETQRNKGNFPGRFSGRQFSNSRSEMNVSTLELGDSALYLCASSWDFSWGNTIYFGEGSWLTVV.

This clonotype was observed at least ten times. This chain uses TRBV20-1 with TRBJ1-5; D is perhaps TRBD1 (6 bases). Germline CDR1 reads DFQATT; CDR2 reads SNEGSKA (reference sequence). The V gene lost 5 bases and the J gene lost 3 bases, with 20 bases spanning the gap. This CDR3 is 16 amino acids long. The CDR3 loop reads CSALPPLQGPNQPQHF. The CDR3 DNA sequence: TGCAGTGCTCTCCCCCCTCTACAGGGTCCCAATCAGCCCCAGCATTTT.

This clonotype was observed a few times. The rearrangement joins TRBV5-6 to TRBJ1-1; 12 bases align to TRBD1. Germline CDR1 SGHDT, CDR2 YYEEEE. The CDR3 consists of 17 residues. The V gene end was trimmed by 4 bases and the J gene end by 4 bases; junction bases not matched to a gene: 11. DNA of the CDR3: TGTGCCAGCAGCCTCGGGACAGGGGGCTTTGGTGGCACTGAAGCTTTCTTT. Translation gives CASSLGTGGFGGTEAFF. Drawing the rest from reference TRBV5-6 and TRBJ1-1, the complete variable domain is DAGVTQSPTHLIKTRGQQVTLRCSPKSGHDTVSWYQQALGQGPQFIFQYYEEEERQRGNFPDRFSGHQFPNYSSELNVNALLLGDSALYLCASSLGTGGFGGTEAFFGQGTRLTVV.

This clonotype was picked up many times. CDR3 sequence reads: CATELSGHGVYNEQFF. Here the CDR3 DNA reads TGTGCCACCGAACTTTCGGGACATGGCGTCTACAATGAGCAGTTCTTC. The rearrangement links TRBV28 to TRBJ2-1; the D gene is possibly TRBD1 (6 bases). This CDR3 region has 16 residues. The V gene's germline CDR1 is MDHEN and CDR2 SYDVKM. V lost 10 bases and J 3 bases, leaving 22 bases between the germline ends.

This clonotype was observed at least ten times. The rearrangement links TRBV7-9 to TRBJ2-5, with TRBD1 matching over 7 bases. Germline values: CDR1 SEHNR, CDR2 FQNEAQ (reference sequence). The junction had 4 bases not matched to a gene; V was cut back by 4 bases and J by 5 bases. This CDR3 contains 13 residues. This CDR3 reads CASSSTGKETQYF. The CDR3 DNA follows: TGTGCCAGCAGCTCGACAGGGAAGGAGACCCAGTACTTC. The full variable domain, in which reference TRBV7-9 and TRBJ2-5 provide the parts outside the CDR3, is DTGVSQNPRHKITKRGQNVTFRCDPISEHNRLYWYRQTLGQGPEFLTYFQNEAQLEKSRLLSDRFSAERPKGSFSTLEIQRTEQGDSAMYLCASSSTGKETQYFGPGTRLLVL.

This clonotype was observed many times. J is TRBJ2-1 and V is TRBV7-3; D possibly matches TRBD1 or TRBD2 (6 bases each). The CDR3 consists of 13 residues. Germline CDR1 SGHTA, CDR2 FQGTGA. With 2 bases removed from V and 11 bases from J, the gap between germline ends came to 13 bases. The CDR3 reads CASSLGTGAQQFF. In nucleotides, the CDR3 is TGTGCCAGCAGCTTAGGAACGGGGGCCCAGCAGTTCTTC.

This clonotype was recorded at least ten times. The genes are TRBV12-3 or TRBV12-4 and TRBJ1-5; D unclear. V gave up 1 base and J gave up 7 bases, with 11 bases separating them. The CDR3 is 14 residues long. As DNA, the CDR3 is TGTGCCAGCAGTTTAGAGCCGGGGAGGCAGCCCCAGCATTTT. Protein sequence: CASSLEPGRQPQHF.

The chain employs TRBV4-1 and TRBJ2-1; D is possibly TRBD1 (6 bases). The CDR3 extends over 17 amino acids. Trimming left V 0 bases short and J 3 bases short, with 15 bases between. Germline loops: CDR1 MGHRA, CDR2 YSYEKL. CDR3: CASSQERDRYRYNEQFF. The CDR3 region has the DNA TGCGCCAGCAGCCAAGAGAGAGACAGGTACCGCTACAATGAGCAGTTCTTC.

For this clonotype: A read error may be the cause here, since a much bigger clone is one base away. V and J are TRBV12-3 or TRBV12-4 and TRBJ2-5; the D gene is possibly TRBD1 (6 bases). Deletions cut 4 bases from V and 0 bases from J, with 21 bases between. This CDR3 has 18 residues. The CDR3 reads CASSWVSGQTIYQETQYF. Here the CDR3 DNA reads TGTGCCAGCAGTTGGGTCTCAGGACAGACTATTTACCAAGAGACCCAGTACTTC.

This clonotype was observed at least ten times. The rearrangement joins TRBV6-5 to TRBJ2-6, with D tentatively TRBD1 or TRBD2 (5 bases each). The V end lost 0 bases, the J end lost 1 base, and 10 bases lay between the germline ends. The germline V gene encodes CDR1 MNHEY and CDR2 SVGAGI. CDR3 length: 17 amino acids. Here the CDR3 reads CASSYSKGTSGANVLTF. Here the CDR3 DNA reads TGTGCCAGCAGTTACTCGAAGGGGACGTCTGGGGCCAACGTCCTGACTTTC.

This clonotype was counted many times. The chain carries TRBV18 and TRBJ2-7; 10 nucleotides line up with TRBD2. V dropped 4 bases and J dropped 3; count of bases not matched to a gene: 6. The CDR3 contains 15 residues. CDR1 and CDR2 (germline): KGHSH, LQKENI. CDR3 DNA: TGTGCCAGCTCACGTTCTAGCGGGAGTGTCTACGAGCAGTACTTC. Protein product: CASSRSSGSVYEQYF.

Ten or more counts support this clonotype. The chain has TRBV2 and TRBJ2-7; D may be TRBD1 or TRBD2 (6 bases each). This CDR3 is built from 12 residues. Germline V gene data show CDR1 as SNHLY and CDR2 as FYNNEI. V was cut by 6 bases and J by 2 bases, with 8 bases left in between. The CDR3 DNA reads as TGTGCCAGCAGGGAGGGGGCCTACGAGCAGTACTTC. It yields the protein CASREGAYEQYF.

The sample holds many counts of this clonotype. The rearrangement uses TRBV12-3 or TRBV12-4 and TRBJ1-2; the D is unclear. Trimming stripped 3 bases from V and 4 bases from J, with 3 bases between. This CDR3 spans 11 amino acids. The CDR3 protein is CASSFGYGYTF. The CDR3 bases are TGTGCCAGCAGTTTCGGCTATGGCTACACCTTC.

The table lists this clonotype with a few counts. The chain links TRBV6-2 or TRBV6-3 to TRBJ2-7, with D possibly being TRBD2 (6 bases). The CDR3 totals 13 residues. Per germline, CDR1 MNHEY and CDR2 SVGEGT. The V end lost 6 bases, the J end lost 3 bases, and 12 bases lay between the germline ends. In DNA form, the CDR3 reads TGTGCCAGCAGAGCGGGTCGAGACTACGAGCAGTACTTC. Its translation is CASRAGRDYEQYF.

This clonotype was seen at least ten times. The chain recombines TRBV10-3 with TRBJ1-3, with D possibly matching TRBD1 (5 bases). Trimming took off 8 bases at V and 3 bases at J, with 14 bases between the two ends. The CDR3 totals 14 residues. CDR1 is ENHRY and CDR2 is SYGVKD in the germline V gene. The CDR3 DNA sequence: TGTGCCATCCCAGTCGGGGGTCGTGGAAACACCATATATTTT. Translation gives CAIPVGGRGNTIYF.

This clonotype appeared many times. This sequence joins TRBV6-1 and TRBJ2-5; 16 nucleotides agree with TRBD2. This CDR3 spans 16 amino acids. Germline trimming cut 7 bases from V and 5 bases from J; bases unmatched to any gene: 7. Germline values: CDR1 MNHNS, CDR2 SASEGT. The CDR3 spells CASMRSGLAGGETQYF. CDR3 DNA sequence: TGTGCCAGCATGAGGTCGGGACTAGCGGGAGGGGAGACCCAGTACTTC.

This clonotype occurred many times. One junction end disagrees with the germline gene, perhaps due to a read error. The rearrangement uses TRBV2 and TRBJ2-7, with TRBD1 identical over 10 bases. The CDR3 consists of 15 residues. The V gene's germline CDR1 is SNHLY and CDR2 FYNNEI. CDR3 in amino acids: CASSEVRDRGFVGVF. The CDR3 DNA reads as TGTGCCAGCAGTGAAGTTCGGGACAGGGGTTTTGTGGGCGTCTTC. The full variable domain, completed using reference TRBV2 and TRBJ2-7, is EPEVTQTPSHQVTQMGQEVILRCVPISNHLYFYWYRQILGQKVEFLVSFYNNEISEKSEIFDDQFSVERPDGSNFTLKIRSTKLEDSAMYFCASSEVRDRGFVGVFGPGTRLTVT.

This clonotype was found many times. This chain links TRBV7-6 with TRBJ2-5, with TRBD2 identical over 15 bases. V gave up 5 bases and J gave up 5 bases; unmatched junction bases: 3. The CDR3 extends over 15 amino acids. Germline CDR1 and CDR2: SGHVS and FNYEAQ. The CDR3 coding sequence is TGTGCCAGCAGCCTAGGGACTAGCGGGAGGGAGACCCAGTACTTC. Translation gives CASSLGTSGRETQYF.

This clonotype was picked up a small number of times. The genes are TRBV12-5 and TRBJ2-5; 16 nucleotides match TRBD2. CDR1 is LGHNT and CDR2 is FRNRAP in the germline V gene. After removal of 7 bases from V and 5 bases from J, the junction contained 13 bases not matched to a gene. This CDR3 spans 18 amino acids. CDR3 protein: CASASVGTSGGAGETQYF. For the CDR3, the DNA is TGTGCTAGTGCCAGCGTCGGGACTAGCGGGGGGGCCGGGGAGACCCAGTACTTC.

This clonotype was observed a few times. This sequence joins TRBV11-2 and TRBJ2-2; 9 bases agree with TRBD1. Trimming cost V 5 bases and J 7 bases; bases outside gene matches: 17. The CDR3 contains 18 residues. Germline assignment: CDR1 SGHAT and CDR2 FQNNGV. The CDR3 is CASSHNLFVDRGVGELFF. In DNA, the CDR3 is TGTGCCAGCAGCCACAACCTATTCGTTGACAGGGGGGTCGGGGAGCTGTTTTTT.

This clonotype occurred many times. The chain has TRBV28 and TRBJ1-5, with a tentative D call TRBD1 (6 bases). Germline assignment: CDR1 MDHEN and CDR2 SYDVKM. V lost 5 bases and J lost 7, with 9 bases in between. The CDR3 totals 12 residues. CDR3 bases: TGTGCCAGCAGTACGGACAGACAGCCCCAGCATTTT. As protein: CASSTDRQPQHF. The variable domain in full, with the rest retrieved from reference TRBV28 and TRBJ1-5, is DVKVTQSSRYLVKRTGEKVFLECVQDMDHENMFWYRQDPGLGLRLIYFSYDVKMKEKGDIPEGYSVSREKKERFSLILESASTNQTSMYLCASSTDRQPQHFGDGTRLSIL.

This clonotype came up many times. The rearrangement joins TRBV28 to TRBJ1-5; D uncertain. Per germline, CDR1 MDHEN and CDR2 SYDVKM. V gave up 5 bases and J gave up 0 bases, with 11 bases separating them. The CDR3 has 15 residues. CDR3 protein: CASSAGRYSNQPQHF. CDR3 in DNA: TGTGCCAGCAGTGCCGGGAGGTATAGCAATCAGCCCCAGCATTTT.

This clonotype appeared many times. This chain joins TRBV5-1 and TRBJ1-1; no firm D call. Germline-derived CDR1 and CDR2 are SGHRS and YFSETQ. V was cut by 4 bases and J by 1 base, with 8 bases left in between. The CDR3 covers 13 residues. CDR3 nucleotide sequence: TGCGCCAGCAGCGCCCAACAGAACACTGAAGCTTTCTTT. As protein: CASSAQQNTEAFF.

The rearrangement links TRBV7-9 to TRBJ2-7; D possibly uses TRBD1 or TRBD2 (5 bases each). CDR3 length: 14 amino acids. Per germline, CDR1 SEHNR and CDR2 FQNEAQ (reference sequence). Deletions cut 5 bases from V and 3 bases from J, with 14 bases between. CDR3 residues: CASSPLGTVYEQYF. As DNA, the CDR3 is TGTGCCAGCAGCCCCTTGGGGACCGTCTACGAGCAGTACTTC.

The V gene is TRBV19, the J gene TRBJ2-1; 14 positions agree with TRBD2. Looked up from germline, CDR1 is LNHDA and CDR2 is SQIVND (reference sequence). This CDR3 is built from 17 residues. V lost 1 base to trimming and J lost 7 bases; unmatched junction nucleotides: 6. The CDR3 DNA sequence: TGTGCCAGTAGTATAGGACTAGCGGGAGGGAAGTGGAATGAGCAGTTCTTC. Protein: CASSIGLAGGKWNEQFF.